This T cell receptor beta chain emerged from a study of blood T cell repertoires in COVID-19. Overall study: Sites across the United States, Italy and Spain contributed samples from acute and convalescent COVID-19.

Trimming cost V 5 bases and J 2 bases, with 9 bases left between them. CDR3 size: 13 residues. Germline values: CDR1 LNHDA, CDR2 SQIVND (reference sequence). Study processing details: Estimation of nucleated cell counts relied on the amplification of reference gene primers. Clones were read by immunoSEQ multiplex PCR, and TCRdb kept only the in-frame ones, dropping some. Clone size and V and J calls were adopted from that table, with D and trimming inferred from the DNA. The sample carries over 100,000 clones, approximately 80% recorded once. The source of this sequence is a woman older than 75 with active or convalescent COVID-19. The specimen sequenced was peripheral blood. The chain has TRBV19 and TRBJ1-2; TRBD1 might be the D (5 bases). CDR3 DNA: TGTGCCAGTAGTCTCGGACACAACTATGGCTACACCTTC. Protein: CASSLGHNYGYTF.